This TCR beta chain is drawn from a study of naive and memory T cell subsets. The study's findings and limits: Naive repertoires, especially CD8, held a few larger clonotypes, possibly memory cells re-expressing CD45RA. In naive cells, over 95% of TCR sequences were seen only once. In CD4 and CD8 cells, diversity dropped from naive through EMRA. Between naive and memory subsets, TCR abundance power law exponents differed.

An equimolar mix of two oligonucleotides served as the beta constant-region primer for TRBC1 and TRBC2. Nested alpha and beta constant-region primers with the SP2 primer drove four PCR rounds on ligated cDNA. Each CDR3 protein gets one entry after TCRdb re-called the UMI-ligation and nested PCR reads with MiXCR. Among over 110,000 distinct CDR3 sequences listed, about 20% were seen once. The sample holds a few counts of this clonotype. Its target is not known. CDR1 and CDR2 (germline): DFQATT, SNEGSKA (reference sequence). There are 16 residues in the CDR3. Between the trimmed V and J ends, which lost 0 bases and 9 bases, there was a span of 21 bases.

Sequencing was performed on naive CD8+ T cells from blood. The genes are TRBV20-1 and TRBJ1-5; the D gene is possibly TRBD1 (5 bases). The receptor was isolated from a human donor in good health. CDR3 residues: CSARDRDRDPTGPQHF. The CDR3 nucleotides are TGCAGTGCTAGAGATCGGGACCGCGACCCCACTGGGCCCCAGCATTTT.